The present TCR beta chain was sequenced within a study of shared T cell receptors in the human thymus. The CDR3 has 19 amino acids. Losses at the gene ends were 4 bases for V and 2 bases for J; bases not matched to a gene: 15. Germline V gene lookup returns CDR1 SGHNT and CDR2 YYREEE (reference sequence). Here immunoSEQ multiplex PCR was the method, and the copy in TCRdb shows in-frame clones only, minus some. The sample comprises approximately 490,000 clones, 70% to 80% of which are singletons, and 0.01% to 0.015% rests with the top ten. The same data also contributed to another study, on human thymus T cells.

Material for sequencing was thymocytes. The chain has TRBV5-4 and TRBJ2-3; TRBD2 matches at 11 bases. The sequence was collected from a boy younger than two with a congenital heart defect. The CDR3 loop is CASSLGLGPGLAVTDTQYF. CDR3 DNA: TGTGCCAGCAGCCTCGGTCTGGGTCCGGGACTAGCGGTCACAGATACGCAGTATTTT.